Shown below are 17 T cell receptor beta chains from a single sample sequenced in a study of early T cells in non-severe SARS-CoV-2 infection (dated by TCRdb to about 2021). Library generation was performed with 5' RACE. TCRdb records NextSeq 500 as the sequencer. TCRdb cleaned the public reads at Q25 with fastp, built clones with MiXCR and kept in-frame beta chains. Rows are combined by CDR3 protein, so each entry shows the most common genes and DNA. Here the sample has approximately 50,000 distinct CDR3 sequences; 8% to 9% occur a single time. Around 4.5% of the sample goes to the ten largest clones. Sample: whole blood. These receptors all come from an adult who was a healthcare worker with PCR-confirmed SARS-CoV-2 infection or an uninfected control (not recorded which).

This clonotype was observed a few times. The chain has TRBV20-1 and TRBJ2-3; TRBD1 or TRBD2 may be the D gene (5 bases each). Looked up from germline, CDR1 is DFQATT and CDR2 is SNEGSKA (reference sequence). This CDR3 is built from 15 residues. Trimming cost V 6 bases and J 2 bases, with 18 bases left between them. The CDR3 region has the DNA TGCAGTGCCTCCGGGACCGACAAGTTCACAGATACGCAGTATTTT. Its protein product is CSASGTDKFTDTQYF.

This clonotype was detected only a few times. The CDR3 sequence: CASSFLGLVTDTQYF. The CDR3 region has the DNA TGTGCCAGCAGTTTTTTGGGTTTGGTCACAGATACGCAGTATTTT. The V gene is TRBV12-3 or TRBV12-4, the J gene TRBJ2-3; D is ambiguous. This CDR3 region has 15 residues. Trimming stripped 3 bases from V and 2 bases from J, with 12 bases between.

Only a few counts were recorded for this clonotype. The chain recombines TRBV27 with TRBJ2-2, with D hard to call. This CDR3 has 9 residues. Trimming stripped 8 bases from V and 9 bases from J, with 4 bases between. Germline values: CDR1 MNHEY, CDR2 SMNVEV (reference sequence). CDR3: CASYRELFF. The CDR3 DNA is TGTGCCAGCTACCGGGAGCTGTTTTTT.

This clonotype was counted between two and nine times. The CDR3, as DNA: TGTGCCAGCAGCTTTGGTGCGCGCAATCAGCCCCAGCATTTT. Residues: CASSFGARNQPQHF. The chain links TRBV7-8 to TRBJ1-5, with no clear D. Trimming took 3 bases from V and 2 from J, leaving 8 bases between them. The CDR3 length is 14 residues. Germline V lookup: CDR1 SGHVS, CDR2 FQNEAQ.

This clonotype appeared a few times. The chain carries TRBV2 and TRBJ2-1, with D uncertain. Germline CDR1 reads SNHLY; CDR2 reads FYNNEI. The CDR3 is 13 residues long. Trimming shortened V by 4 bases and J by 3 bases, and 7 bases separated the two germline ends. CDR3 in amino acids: CASSVDIYNEQFF. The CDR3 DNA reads TGTGCCAGCAGTGTCGACATCTACAATGAGCAGTTCTTC. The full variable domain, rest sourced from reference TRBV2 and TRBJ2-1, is EPEVTQTPSHQVTQMGQEVILRCVPISNHLYFYWYRQILGQKVEFLVSFYNNEISEKSEIFDDQFSVERPDGSNFTLKIRSTKLEDSAMYFCASSVDIYNEQFFGPGTRLTVL.

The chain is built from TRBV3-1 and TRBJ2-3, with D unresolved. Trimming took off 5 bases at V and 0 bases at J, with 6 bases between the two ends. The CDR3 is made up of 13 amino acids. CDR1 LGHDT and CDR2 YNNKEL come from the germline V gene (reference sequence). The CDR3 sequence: CASSFRSTDTQYF. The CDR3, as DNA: TGTGCCAGCAGCTTCCGAAGCACAGATACGCAGTATTTT.

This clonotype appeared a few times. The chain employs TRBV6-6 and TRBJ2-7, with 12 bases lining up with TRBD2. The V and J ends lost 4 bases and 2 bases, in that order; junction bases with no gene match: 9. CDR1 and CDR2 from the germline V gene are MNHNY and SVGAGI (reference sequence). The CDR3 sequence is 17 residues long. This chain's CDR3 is CASSSTRTSGVPYEQYF. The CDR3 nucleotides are TGTGCCAGCAGTTCGACCAGGACTAGCGGGGTGCCCTACGAGCAGTACTTC.

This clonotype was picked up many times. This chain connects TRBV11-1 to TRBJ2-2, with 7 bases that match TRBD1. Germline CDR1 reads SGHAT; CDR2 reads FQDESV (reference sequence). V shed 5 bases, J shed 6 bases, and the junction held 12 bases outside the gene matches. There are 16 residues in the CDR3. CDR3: CASSRRQGRGAGELFF. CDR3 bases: TGTGCCAGCAGCCGAAGACAGGGACGAGGTGCCGGGGAGCTGTTTTTT.

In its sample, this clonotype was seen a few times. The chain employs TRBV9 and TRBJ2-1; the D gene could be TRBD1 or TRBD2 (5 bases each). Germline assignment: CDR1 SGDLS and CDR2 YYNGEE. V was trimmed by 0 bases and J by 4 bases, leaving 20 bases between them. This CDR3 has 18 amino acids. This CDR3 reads CASSVVSGRKEPYNEQFF. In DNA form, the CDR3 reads TGTGCCAGCAGCGTAGTGTCGGGGCGAAAGGAGCCATACAATGAGCAGTTCTTC. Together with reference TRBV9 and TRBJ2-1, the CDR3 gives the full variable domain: DSGVTQTPKHLITATGQRVTLRCSPRSGDLSVYWYQQSLDQGLQFLIQYYNGEERAKGNILERFSAQQFPDLHSELNLSSLELGDSALYFCASSVVSGRKEPYNEQFFGPGTRLTVL.

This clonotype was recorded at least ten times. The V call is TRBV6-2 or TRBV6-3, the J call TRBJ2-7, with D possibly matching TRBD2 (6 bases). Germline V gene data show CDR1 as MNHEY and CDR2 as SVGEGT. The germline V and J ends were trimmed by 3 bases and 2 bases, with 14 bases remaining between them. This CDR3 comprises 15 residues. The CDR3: CASSYRGTGPYEQYF. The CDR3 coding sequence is TGTGCCAGCAGTTATCGCGGGACCGGGCCCTACGAGCAGTACTTC.

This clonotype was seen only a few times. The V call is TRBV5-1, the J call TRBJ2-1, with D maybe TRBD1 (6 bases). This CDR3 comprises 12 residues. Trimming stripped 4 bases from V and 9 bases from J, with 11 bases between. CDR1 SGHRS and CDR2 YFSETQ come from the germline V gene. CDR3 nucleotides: TGCGCCAGCAGCCGGACAGTGGGTGAGCAGTTCTTC. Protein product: CASSRTVGEQFF.

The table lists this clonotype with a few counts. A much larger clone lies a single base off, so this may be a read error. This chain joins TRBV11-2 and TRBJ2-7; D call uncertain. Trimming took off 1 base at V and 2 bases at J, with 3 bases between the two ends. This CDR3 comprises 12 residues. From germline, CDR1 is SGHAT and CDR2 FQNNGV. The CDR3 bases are TGTGCCAGCAGCTTAGGGGCCTACGAGCAGTACTTC. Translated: CASSLGAYEQYF.

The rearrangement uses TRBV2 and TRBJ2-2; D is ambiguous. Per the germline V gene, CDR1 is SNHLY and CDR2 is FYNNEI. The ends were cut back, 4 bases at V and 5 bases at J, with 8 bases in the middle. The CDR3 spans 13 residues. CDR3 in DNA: TGTGCCAGCAGTGGTACGTCAACCGGGGAGCTGTTTTTT. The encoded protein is CASSGTSTGELFF.

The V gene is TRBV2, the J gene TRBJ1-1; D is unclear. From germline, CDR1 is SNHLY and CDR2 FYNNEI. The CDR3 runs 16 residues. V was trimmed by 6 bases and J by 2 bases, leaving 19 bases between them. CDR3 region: CASRTGGSLRNTEAFF. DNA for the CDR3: TGTGCCAGCAGGACGGGAGGATCCTTAAGAAACACTGAAGCTTTCTTT.

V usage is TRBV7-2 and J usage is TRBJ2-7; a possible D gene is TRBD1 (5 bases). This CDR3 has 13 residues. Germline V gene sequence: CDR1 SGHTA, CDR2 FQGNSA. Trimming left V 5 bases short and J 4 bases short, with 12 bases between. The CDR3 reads CASSQGFGYEQYF. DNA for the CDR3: TGTGCCAGCAGCCAGGGTTTCGGGTACGAGCAGTACTTC.

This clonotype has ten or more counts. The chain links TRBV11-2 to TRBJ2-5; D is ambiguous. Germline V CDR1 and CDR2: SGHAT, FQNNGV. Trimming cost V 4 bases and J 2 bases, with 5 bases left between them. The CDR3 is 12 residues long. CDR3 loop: CASSSRQETQYF. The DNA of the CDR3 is TGTGCCAGCAGCTCCAGACAAGAGACCCAGTACTTC. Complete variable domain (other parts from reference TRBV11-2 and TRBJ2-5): EAGVAQSPRYKIIEKRQSVAFWCNPISGHATLYWYQQILGQGPKLLIQFQNNGVVDDSQLPKDRFSAERLKGVDSTLKIQPAKLEDSAVYLCASSSRQETQYFGPGTRLLVL.

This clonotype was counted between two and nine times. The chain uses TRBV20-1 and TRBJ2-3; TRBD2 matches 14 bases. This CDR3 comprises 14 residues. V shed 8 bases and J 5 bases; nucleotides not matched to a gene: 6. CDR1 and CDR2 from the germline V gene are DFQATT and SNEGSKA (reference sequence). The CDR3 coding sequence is TGCAGTTTGAGGACTAGCGGGGGGCGAGATACGCAGTATTTT. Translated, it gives CSLRTSGGRDTQYF.